A single sample is the source of the 3 T cell receptor beta chains below, sequenced in a study of shared clonotypes between healthy human individuals. CD45RO-negative cells were positively selected for CCR7, leaving out terminally differentiated effector memory CD45RA+ cells. The protocol was immunoSEQ multiplex PCR, while the TCRdb copy is restricted to in-frame clones and leaves out a portion. This table has roughly 2,000,000 clones, about 95% appearing once. Sequencing input: naive CD8+ T cells sorted from blood. The receptors come from a man younger than 35 in good health.

As regards this clone: This specimen includes other DNA sequences encoding the same CDR3. The chain has TRBV11-2 and TRBJ2-7; no firm D call. From germline, CDR1 is SGHAT and CDR2 FQNNGV. Trimming shortened V by 2 bases and J by 0 bases, and 5 bases separated the two germline ends. The CDR3 spans 13 residues. The CDR3 sequence is CASSLSYSYEQYF. DNA for the CDR3: TGTGCCAGCAGCTTATCATACTCCTACGAGCAGTACTTC.

This chain joins TRBV19 and TRBJ1-4; D might be TRBD1 (5 bases). Per the germline V gene, CDR1 is LNHDA and CDR2 is SQIVND (reference sequence). The CDR3 covers 15 residues. V lost 6 bases and J lost 0, with 11 bases in between. CDR3 region: CASRGTGATNEKLFF. DNA of the CDR3: TGTGCCAGTAGGGGGACCGGGGCAACTAATGAAAAACTGTTTTTT.

This chain joins TRBV29-1 and TRBJ1-1; D may be TRBD1 (5 bases). Germline values: CDR1 SQVTM, CDR2 ANQGSEA. The V gene lost 0 bases and the J gene lost 7 bases, with 15 bases spanning the gap. The CDR3 contains 14 residues. CDR3 in DNA: TGCAGCGTTGAAGATCGGTGGGGGGATAATGAAGCTTTCTTT. It codes for CSVEDRWGDNEAFF.